A selection of T cell receptor beta chains follows, all from one sample in a study of tumor and adjacent non-tumor tissue in lung cancer. Each CDR3 protein is one row after TCRdb ran MiXCR on the multiplex PCR reads. This sample has some 100,000 distinct CDR3 sequences, with about 60% found just once. The sequenced sample consisted of distant non-tumor lung tissue. The receptors originated from a man aged 25 to 45 with non-small cell lung cancer. Each CDR3 is given with its conserved first and last residue. The D gene is left open where the match is weak. A row's size may be missing; if present it is once, few, many or a size class.

d_gene: -; len: 11; abundance: -; j_gene: TRBJ2-7; v_gene: TRBV12-3/TRBV12-4; CDR3aa: CASFSRYEQYF; CDR3nt: TGTGCCAGCTTTTCCAGATACGAGCAGTACTTC
d_gene: -; len: 16; abundance: -; j_gene: TRBJ1-4; v_gene: TRBV7-9; CDR3aa: CASSLEDGGSNEKLFF; CDR3nt: TGTGCCAGCAGCTTAGAAGACGGGGGTTCTAATGAAAAACTGTTTTTT
d_gene: TRBD2; len: 14; abundance: -; j_gene: TRBJ2-1; v_gene: TRBV20-1; CDR3aa: CSARAAGDYNERLF; CDR3nt: TGCAGTGCTAGAGCCGCGGGAGACTACAATGAGCGGCTCTTC
d_gene: -; len: 15; abundance: once; j_gene: TRBJ2-7; v_gene: TRBV4-3; CDR3aa: CASSQGTTCTYEQYF; CDR3nt: TGTGCCAGCAGCCAAGGGACAACGTGCACCTACGAGCAGTACTTC
d_gene: -; len: 13; abundance: -; j_gene: TRBJ2-3; v_gene: TRBV6-2/TRBV6-3; CDR3aa: CTSSYPPLDTQYF; CDR3nt: TGTACCAGCAGTTACCCTCCGCTAGATACGCAGTATTTT
d_gene: -; len: 14; abundance: -; j_gene: TRBJ1-4; v_gene: TRBV12-3/TRBV12-4; CDR3aa: CVSTRTGFNEKLFF; CDR3nt: TGTGTCAGCACCAGGACCGGGTTTAATGAAAAACTGTTTTTT
d_gene: -; len: 13; abundance: -; j_gene: TRBJ2-5; v_gene: TRBV6-2/TRBV6-3; CDR3aa: CASSPHERETQYF; CDR3nt: TGTGCCAGCAGTCCACATGAGCGAGAGACCCAATACTTC
d_gene: TRBD1; len: 11; abundance: -; j_gene: TRBJ1-2; v_gene: TRBV29-1; CDR3aa: CSTEQGAGYTF; CDR3nt: TGCAGCACTGAACAGGGGGCTGGCTACACCTTC
d_gene: TRBD2; len: 13; abundance: many; j_gene: TRBJ2-5; v_gene: TRBV5-4; CDR3aa: CASSGRGAETQYF; CDR3nt: TGTGCCAGCAGCGGGAGGGGCGCTGAGACCCAGTACTTC
d_gene: TRBD2; len: 15; abundance: few; j_gene: TRBJ2-5; v_gene: TRBV7-2; CDR3aa: CASSFSSGAQETQYF; CDR3nt: TGTGCCAGCAGCTTCTCTAGCGGGGCTCAAGAGACCCAGTACTTC
d_gene: -; len: 13; abundance: -; j_gene: TRBJ2-3; v_gene: TRBV29-1; CDR3aa: CSDLRQDTDTQYF; CDR3nt: TGCAGCGACCTCCGACAGGACACAGATACGCAGTACTTT
d_gene: TRBD1; len: 13; abundance: -; j_gene: TRBJ1-2; v_gene: TRBV6-2/TRBV6-3; CDR3aa: CASSEARGAGYTF; CDR3nt: TGTGCCAGCAGCGAAGCCAGGGGGGCTGGCTACACCTTC
d_gene: TRBD2; len: 17; abundance: -; j_gene: TRBJ2-3; v_gene: TRBV5-5; CDR3aa: CASSTQTGTSSTDTQYF; CDR3nt: TGTGCCAGCAGCACGCAGACCGGGACTAGCAGCACAGATACGCAGTATTTT
d_gene: TRBD1; len: 16; abundance: many; j_gene: TRBJ2-3; v_gene: TRBV13; CDR3aa: CASSLGRTGRADTQYF; CDR3nt: TGTGCCAGCAGCTTAGGGAGGACAGGCAGGGCCGATACGCAGTATTTT
d_gene: -; len: 14; abundance: -; j_gene: TRBJ1-5; v_gene: TRBV30; CDR3aa: CAWGSGVGNQPQHF; CDR3nt: TGTGCCTGGGGTAGCGGGGTGGGCAATCAGCCCCAGCATTTT
d_gene: TRBD2; len: 14; abundance: -; j_gene: TRBJ2-1; v_gene: TRBV11-3; CDR3aa: CASNLGWGGDEQFF; CDR3nt: TGTGCCAGCAACTTAGGGTGGGGGGGGGATGAACAGTTCTTC
d_gene: TRBD2; len: 17; abundance: once; j_gene: TRBJ2-5; v_gene: TRBV4-3; CDR3aa: CATNQELSGADGETQYF; CDR3nt: TGCGCCACCAACCAAGAACTGAGCGGGGCCGACGGAGAGACCCAGTACTTC
d_gene: -; len: 12; abundance: once; j_gene: TRBJ2-5; v_gene: TRBV11-2; CDR3aa: CASRRRGGTQYF; CDR3nt: TGTGCCAGCAGAAGGAGGGGAGGGACCCAGTACTTC
d_gene: -; len: 15; abundance: -; j_gene: TRBJ1-5; v_gene: TRBV4-3; CDR3aa: CVSSLGRRSNQSQHF; CDR3nt: TGCGTCAGCAGCCTCGGTAGGAGGAGCAATCAGTCCCAGCATTTT
d_gene: -; len: 16; abundance: -; j_gene: TRBJ1-6; v_gene: TRBV6-2/TRBV6-3; CDR3aa: CTSSYSSGSRVSPLHF; CDR3nt: TGTACCAGCAGTTACTCGAGCGGAAGCCGGGTCTCACCCCTTCACTTT
d_gene: -; len: 15; abundance: -; j_gene: TRBJ2-5; v_gene: TRBV10-3; CDR3aa: CAISDLGGSTETQYF; CDR3nt: TGTGCCATCAGTGATTTAGGGGGGAGCACAGAGACCCAGTACTTC
d_gene: TRBD1; len: 14; abundance: -; j_gene: TRBJ1-5; v_gene: TRBV6-2/TRBV6-3; CDR3aa: CASNSGQGVQSQHF; CDR3nt: TGTGCCAGCAATTCCGGACAGGGGGTGCAGTCCCAGCATTTT
d_gene: -; len: 13; abundance: -; j_gene: TRBJ1-2; v_gene: TRBV6-5; CDR3aa: CVSRSGEDYGHTF; CDR3nt: TGTGTCAGCCGTTCCGGGGAGGACTATGGCCATACCTTC
d_gene: -; len: 13; abundance: many; j_gene: TRBJ1-6; v_gene: TRBV5-6; CDR3aa: CASSLSGNSPLHF; CDR3nt: TGTGCCAGCAGCTTGAGCGGGAACTCACCCCTCCACTTT
d_gene: -; len: 16; abundance: few; j_gene: TRBJ2-7; v_gene: TRBV11-2; CDR3aa: CASSRNHAGQFYEQYF; CDR3nt: TGTGCCAGCAGCCGTAACCATGCGGGACAGTTTTACGAGCAGTACTTC
d_gene: TRBD1; len: 15; abundance: -; j_gene: TRBJ1-4; v_gene: TRBV19; CDR3aa: CASSKGQTTNEKLYF; CDR3nt: TGTGCCAGTTCCAAGGGACAGACAACTAATGAAAAACTGTATTTT
d_gene: -; len: 14; abundance: few; j_gene: TRBJ2-1; v_gene: TRBV9; CDR3aa: CASSVGGDGNEQFF; CDR3nt: TGTGCCAGCAGCGTAGGGGGAGATGGTAATGAGCAGTTCTTC
d_gene: TRBD2; len: 15; abundance: -; j_gene: TRBJ2-3; v_gene: TRBV29-1; CDR3aa: CIVETPSGGTDMQYF; CDR3nt: TGCATCGTTGAAACACCCAGCGGGGGCACAGATATGCAGTATTTT
d_gene: -; len: 15; abundance: once; j_gene: TRBJ1-4; v_gene: TRBV11-2; CDR3aa: CASSLRIMANEKLFF; CDR3nt: TGTGCCAGCAGCTTAAGGATTATGGCTAATGAAAAACTGTTTTTT
d_gene: -; len: 13; abundance: few; j_gene: TRBJ1-3; v_gene: TRBV20-1; CDR3aa: CSAKQRSGYTVYF; CDR3nt: TGCAGTGCTAAGCAACGGTCTGGATACACCGTATATTTT
d_gene: -; len: 13; abundance: -; j_gene: TRBJ2-3; v_gene: TRBV11-2; CDR3aa: CAGSLVRGDMQYF; CDR3nt: TGTGCCGGCAGCTTAGTACGCGGAGATATGCAGTATTTT
d_gene: -; len: 14; abundance: -; j_gene: TRBJ2-7; v_gene: TRBV11-2; CDR3aa: CASSLAGSEYEQYF; CDR3nt: TGTGCCAGCAGCTTAGCCGGGAGTGAATACGAGCAGTACTTC
d_gene: -; len: 11; abundance: -; j_gene: TRBJ1-1; v_gene: TRBV20-1; CDR3aa: CSVTAGPEAFF; CDR3nt: TGTAGTGTCACGGCGGGGCCTGAAGCTTTCTTT
d_gene: TRBD1; len: 15; abundance: few; j_gene: TRBJ1-1; v_gene: TRBV11-2; CDR3aa: CASSFRTGDDFEAFF; CDR3nt: TGTGCCAGCAGCTTCAGGACAGGGGACGACTTTGAAGCTTTCTTT
d_gene: TRBD2; len: 13; abundance: once; j_gene: TRBJ2-7; v_gene: TRBV7-9; CDR3aa: CASSQGLVREQYF; CDR3nt: TGTGCCAGCAGCCAGGGACTAGTGCGCGAGCAGTACTTC
d_gene: -; len: 14; abundance: -; j_gene: TRBJ1-5; v_gene: TRBV4-2; CDR3aa: CASSQKGSNQPQHF; CDR3nt: TGCGCCAGCAGCCAGAAGGGAAGCAATCAGCCCCAGCATTTT
d_gene: TRBD1; len: 13; abundance: many; j_gene: TRBJ2-7; v_gene: TRBV6-5; CDR3aa: CASRRQGPYVQYF; CDR3nt: TGTGCCAGCAGAAGACAGGGACCCTACGTGCAGTACTTC
d_gene: -; len: 15; abundance: -; j_gene: TRBJ2-6; v_gene: TRBV12-3/TRBV12-4; CDR3aa: CAISPQGPGASILTF; CDR3nt: TGTGCCATCAGTCCCCAGGGACCTGGGGCCAGCATCCTGACTTTC
d_gene: -; len: 11; abundance: few; j_gene: TRBJ1-4; v_gene: TRBV7-2; CDR3aa: CASRGGEKLFF; CDR3nt: TGTGCCAGCAGGGGAGGTGAAAAACTGTTTTTT
d_gene: TRBD2; len: 15; abundance: -; j_gene: TRBJ2-3; v_gene: TRBV11-2; CDR3aa: CASNLVPSGAETQYF; CDR3nt: TGTGCCAGCAACTTAGTCCCCAGCGGGGCAGAAACGCAGTATTTT
d_gene: -; len: 15; abundance: -; j_gene: TRBJ1-5; v_gene: TRBV4-1; CDR3aa: CASSQGGSGDQPQHF; CDR3nt: TGCGCCAGCAGCCAGGGGGGCAGCGGTGATCAGCCCCAGCATTTT
d_gene: -; len: 13; abundance: -; j_gene: TRBJ2-3; v_gene: TRBV11-3; CDR3aa: CARCFSGRDTQYF; CDR3nt: TGTGCCAGGTGCTTCTCCGGGCGGGATACGCAGTATTTT
d_gene: -; len: 15; abundance: many; j_gene: TRBJ2-2; v_gene: TRBV6-1; CDR3aa: CASSALDRNTGELFF; CDR3nt: TGTGCCAGCAGCGCCTTGGACAGGAACACCGGGGAGCTGTTTTTT
d_gene: -; len: 14; abundance: once; j_gene: TRBJ1-6; v_gene: TRBV13; CDR3aa: CASNSSPYNSPLHF; CDR3nt: TGTGCCAGCAATTCAAGCCCCTATAATTCACCCCTCCACTTT
d_gene: -; len: 17; abundance: few; j_gene: TRBJ2-4; v_gene: TRBV19; CDR3aa: CASSTLDSGIAKNIQYF; CDR3nt: TGTGCCAGTAGTACCCTGGATTCGGGTATAGCCAAAAACATTCAGTACTTC
d_gene: TRBD1; len: 15; abundance: -; j_gene: TRBJ2-3; v_gene: TRBV20-1; CDR3aa: CCARDRDRETDTQYF; CDR3nt: TGCTGTGCTAGAGACCGGGACAGGGAGACAGATACGCAATATTTT
d_gene: TRBD2; len: 14; abundance: -; j_gene: TRBJ2-5; v_gene: TRBV20-1; CDR3aa: CSARGTSGWEIHYF; CDR3nt: TGCAGTGCTAGAGGAACTAGCGGATGGGAGATCCATTACTTC
d_gene: -; len: 13; abundance: few; j_gene: TRBJ1-1; v_gene: TRBV7-9; CDR3aa: CASSSTENTEAFF; CDR3nt: TGTGCCAGCAGTTCGACAGAGAACACTGAAGCTTTCTTT
d_gene: -; len: 17; abundance: many; j_gene: TRBJ1-2; v_gene: TRBV6-6; CDR3aa: CASSYPRDILINYGYTF; CDR3nt: TGTGCCAGCAGTTACCCCCGGGACATCTTGATTAACTATGGCTACACCTTC
d_gene: TRBD1; len: 13; abundance: -; j_gene: TRBJ1-6; v_gene: TRBV20-1; CDR3aa: CSARETGSSSLHF; CDR3nt: TGCAGTGCTAGGGAGACAGGGAGCTCATCCCTCCACTTT
d_gene: -; len: 14; abundance: many; j_gene: TRBJ2-2; v_gene: TRBV11-2; CDR3aa: CASRGQATTGELFF; CDR3nt: TGTGCCAGCCGGGGACAAGCAACCACCGGGGAGCTGTTTTTT
d_gene: -; len: 12; abundance: many; j_gene: TRBJ1-1; v_gene: TRBV20-1; CDR3aa: CSAIRGNTEAFF; CDR3nt: TGCAGTGCTATCAGGGGGAACACTGAAGCTTTCTTT
d_gene: TRBD1; len: 13; abundance: few; j_gene: TRBJ2-7; v_gene: TRBV20-1; CDR3aa: CSALDRTTYRQYF; CDR3nt: TGCAGTGCCCTGGACAGGACGACCTACAGGCAGTACTTC
d_gene: -; len: 14; abundance: few; j_gene: TRBJ2-7; v_gene: TRBV12-3/TRBV12-4; CDR3aa: CASNLATGSDEQYF; CDR3nt: TGTGCCAGCAATTTAGCAACAGGGTCCGATGAGCAGTACTTC
d_gene: -; len: 15; abundance: many; j_gene: TRBJ2-2; v_gene: TRBV11-2; CDR3aa: CASSRVLGGTGELFF; CDR3nt: TGTGCCAGCAGTCGTGTCCTGGGGGGCACCGGGGAGCTGTTTTTT